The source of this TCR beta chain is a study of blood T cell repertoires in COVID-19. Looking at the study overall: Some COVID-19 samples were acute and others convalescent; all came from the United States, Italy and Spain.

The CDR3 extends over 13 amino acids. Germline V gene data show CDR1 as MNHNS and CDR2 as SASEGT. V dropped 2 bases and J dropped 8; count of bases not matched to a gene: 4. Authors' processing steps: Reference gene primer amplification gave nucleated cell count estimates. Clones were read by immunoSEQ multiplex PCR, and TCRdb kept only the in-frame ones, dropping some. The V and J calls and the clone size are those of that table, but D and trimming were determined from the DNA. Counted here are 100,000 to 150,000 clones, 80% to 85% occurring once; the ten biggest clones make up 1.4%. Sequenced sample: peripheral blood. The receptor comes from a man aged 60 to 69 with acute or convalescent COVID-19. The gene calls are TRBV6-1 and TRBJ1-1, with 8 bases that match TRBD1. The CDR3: CASSELGTGEAFF. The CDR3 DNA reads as TGTGCCAGCAGTGAATTGGGGACAGGCGAAGCTTTCTTT.